This TCR beta chain was found in a study of Graves' ophthalmopathy and Graves' hyperthyroidism. This clonotype has ten or more counts. The antigen remains unidentified. Study observations and caveats: Among expanded thyroid clonotypes above 0.001 frequency, most also occurred in blood. Between ophthalmopathy and stable hyperthyroidism, a 13-signature model drew a separation with nearly 90% sensitivity and around 80% specificity.

Ophthalmopathic donors had moderate-to-severe activity, CAS ≥3 and NOSPECS ≥4, with disease that had lasted under 3 months. It was from 8.5 to 10 ml of fresh peripheral blood that the PBMCs came. Using RNA transcripts, the TCR beta CDR3 regions were amplified. A first-round RT-PCR used HTBI primers, followed by a second-round multiplex PCR. TCRdb processed the multiplex PCR reads anew with MiXCR; each CDR3 protein has one entry. Of approximately 460,000 distinct CDR3 sequences listed, over 13% are singletons. V lost 0 bases, J lost 2 bases, and 6 bases stayed unmatched. This CDR3 contains 16 residues. From germline, CDR1 is SGDLS and CDR2 YYNGEE.

This clonotype originated in a woman younger than 45 with Graves' ophthalmopathy. The chain recombines TRBV9 with TRBJ2-5; the match to TRBD1 covers 8 bases. Sequencing was carried out using blood. CDR3 region: CASSVGTGGSQETQYF. DNA for the CDR3: TGTGCCAGCAGCGTAGGAACAGGGGGTTCGCAAGAGACCCAGTACTTC.